One and the same sample provided the 6 T cell receptor beta chains below, sequenced in a study of T cells in women clearing cervical HPV infection. Here immunoSEQ multiplex PCR was the method, and the copy in TCRdb shows in-frame clones only, minus some. This sample contains 40,000 to 55,000 clones. Sequencing input: blood buffy coat. Source of these receptors: a woman between 18 and 69 years old with a cervical HPV16 infection that either progressed to CIN3+ or cleared (not recorded which).

A note on this clone: The read finishes 3 residues shy of the CDR3 end, and the germline J gene is used to complete it. The chain recombines TRBV19 with TRBJ2-3; the match to TRBD2 covers 9 bases. Per the germline V gene, CDR1 is LNHDA and CDR2 is SQIVND (reference sequence). The CDR3 loop spans 15 amino acids. Trimming at V came to 4 bases and at J to 6 bases, leaving 8 bases not matched to a gene. The covered CDR3 bases are TGTGCCAGTAGTAGCGGTAGCGGGGGAAGGGATACG. Protein: CASSSGSGGRDT. From start to end, the CDR3 is CASSSGSGGRDTQYF.

In the case of this clone: The read gets to within 3 residues of the CDR3 end, and the germline J gene fills in the rest. The J gene is TRBJ2-2, the V gene TRBV19; D is tentatively TRBD1 or TRBD2 (5 bases each). The CDR3 has 13 residues. Germline CDR1 reads LNHDA; CDR2 reads SQIVND (reference sequence). The part of the CDR3 DNA that was read is TGTGCCAGTACCCAGAGGGGCAGCGAAAAG. Residues: CASTQRGSEK. The full CDR3 is CASTQRGSEKLFF.

Of note for this clone: The CDR3 goes on 3 residues after the read ends, and that part is filled in from the germline J gene. The V and J genes are TRBV18 and TRBJ1-2; tentative D call: TRBD1 (5 bases). Germline CDR1 is KGHSH and CDR2 is LQKENI. The CDR3 covers 14 residues. This chain's CDR3 is CASSPSGLSDTYTF. The CDR3 DNA, read in part, is TGTGCCAGCTCCCCCTCGGGACTCTCAGATACC.

Comments on this clone: The read finishes 3 residues shy of the CDR3 end, and the germline J gene is used to complete it. The rearrangement uses TRBV20-1 and TRBJ2-1; no reliable D call. The CDR3 contains 14 residues. CDR1 is DFQATT and CDR2 is SNEGSKA in the germline V gene (reference sequence). The V end lost 1 base, the J end lost 6 bases, and 13 bases lay between the germline ends. The part of the CDR3 DNA that was read is TGCAGTGCTAGAGTGAAAAAAAGCTTCAATGAG. It translates to CSARVKKSFNE. The complete CDR3 protein is CSARVKKSFNEQFF.

Turning to this clone: From the germline J gene comes the end of the CDR3, since the read stops 3 residues before it. The chain carries TRBV19 and TRBJ2-3; D possibly matches TRBD1 or TRBD2 (5 bases each). Trimming left V 10 bases short and J 4 bases short, with 21 bases between. Germline CDR1 and CDR2: LNHDA and SQIVND (reference sequence). The CDR3 extends over 15 amino acids. The DNA read from the CDR3 is TGTGCCACCTCGACCTACCTAGGGGAGTCAGATACG. This gives the protein CATSTYLGESDT. The full CDR3 sequence reads CATSTYLGESDTQYF.

CDR3 region: CASSHTGSNTGELFF. The part of the CDR3 DNA that was read is TGTGCCAGCAGCCATACAGGCTCCAACACCGGGGAG. The chain combines TRBV7-3 with TRBJ2-2, with D perhaps matching TRBD1 (5 bases). Sequencing ends 3 residues short of the CDR3 end; the germline J gene provides the rest. Trimming took off 5 bases at V and 2 bases at J, with 12 bases between the two ends. The CDR3 has 15 residues. From germline, CDR1 is SGHTA and CDR2 FQGTGA.